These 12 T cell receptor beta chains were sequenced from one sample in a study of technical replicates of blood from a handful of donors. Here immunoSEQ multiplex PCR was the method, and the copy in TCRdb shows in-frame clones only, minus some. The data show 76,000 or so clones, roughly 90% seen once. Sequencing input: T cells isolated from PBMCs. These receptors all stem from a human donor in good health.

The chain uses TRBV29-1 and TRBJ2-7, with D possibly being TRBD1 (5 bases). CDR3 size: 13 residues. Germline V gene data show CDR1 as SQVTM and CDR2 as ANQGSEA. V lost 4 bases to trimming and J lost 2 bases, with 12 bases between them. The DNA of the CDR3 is TGCAGCGTTGCGCAGGGTCCTCCCTACGAGCAGTACTTC. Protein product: CSVAQGPPYEQYF.

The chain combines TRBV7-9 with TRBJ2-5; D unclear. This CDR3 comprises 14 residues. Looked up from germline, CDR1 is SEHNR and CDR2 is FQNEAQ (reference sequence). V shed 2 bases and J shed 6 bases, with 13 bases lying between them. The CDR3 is CASSLNSSKKTQYF. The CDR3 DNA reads TGTGCCAGCAGCTTAAATTCCAGTAAGAAGACCCAGTACTTC.

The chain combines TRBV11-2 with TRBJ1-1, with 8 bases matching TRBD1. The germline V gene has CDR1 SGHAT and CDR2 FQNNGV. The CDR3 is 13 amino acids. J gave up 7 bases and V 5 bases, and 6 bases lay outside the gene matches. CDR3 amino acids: CASSTGTGFEAFF. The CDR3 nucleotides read TGTGCCAGCAGCACCGGGACAGGCTTTGAAGCTTTCTTT.

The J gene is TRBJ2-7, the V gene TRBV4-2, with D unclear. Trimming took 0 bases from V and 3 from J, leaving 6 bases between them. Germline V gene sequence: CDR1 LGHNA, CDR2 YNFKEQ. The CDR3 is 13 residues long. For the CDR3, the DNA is TGTGCCAGCAGCCAAGAACCGGGCTACGAGCAGTACTTC. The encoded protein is CASSQEPGYEQYF.

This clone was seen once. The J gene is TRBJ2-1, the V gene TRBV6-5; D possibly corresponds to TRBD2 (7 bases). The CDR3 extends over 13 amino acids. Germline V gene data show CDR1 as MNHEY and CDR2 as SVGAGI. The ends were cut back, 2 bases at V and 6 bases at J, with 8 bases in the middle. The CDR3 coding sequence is TGTGCCAGCAGTTACGGGGGGGCCAATGAGCAGTTCTTC. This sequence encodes CASSYGGANEQFF.

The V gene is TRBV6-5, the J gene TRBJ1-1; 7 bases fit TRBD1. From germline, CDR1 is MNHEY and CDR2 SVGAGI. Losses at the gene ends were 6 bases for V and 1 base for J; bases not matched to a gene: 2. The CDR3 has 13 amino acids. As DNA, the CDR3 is TGTGCCAGCAGGAGACAGGGGAACACTGAAGCTTTCTTT. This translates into CASRRQGNTEAFF.

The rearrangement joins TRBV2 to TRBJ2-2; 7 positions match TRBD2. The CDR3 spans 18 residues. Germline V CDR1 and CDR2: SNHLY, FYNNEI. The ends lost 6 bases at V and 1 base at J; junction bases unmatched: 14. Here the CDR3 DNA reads TGTGCCAGCAGGGCCCTATTAGCCGGACTAGGGAACACCGGGGAGCTGTTTTTT. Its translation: CASRALLAGLGNTGELFF. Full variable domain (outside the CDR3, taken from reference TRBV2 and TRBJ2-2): EPEVTQTPSHQVTQMGQEVILRCVPISNHLYFYWYRQILGQKVEFLVSFYNNEISEKSEIFDDQFSVERPDGSNFTLKIRSTKLEDSAMYFCASRALLAGLGNTGELFFGEGSRLTVL.

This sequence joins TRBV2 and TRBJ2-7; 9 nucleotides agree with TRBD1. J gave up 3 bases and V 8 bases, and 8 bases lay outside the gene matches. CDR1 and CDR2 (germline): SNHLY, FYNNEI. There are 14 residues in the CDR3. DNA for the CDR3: TGTGCCAGCCAGGAGACAGGGGGGATCTACGAGCAGTACTTC. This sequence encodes CASQETGGIYEQYF.

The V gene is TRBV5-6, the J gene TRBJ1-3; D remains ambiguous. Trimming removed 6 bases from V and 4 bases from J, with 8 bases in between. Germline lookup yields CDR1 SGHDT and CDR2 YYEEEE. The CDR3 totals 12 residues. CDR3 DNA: TGTGCCAGCAATTCCGGGGGAAACACCATATATTTT. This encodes CASNSGGNTIYF.

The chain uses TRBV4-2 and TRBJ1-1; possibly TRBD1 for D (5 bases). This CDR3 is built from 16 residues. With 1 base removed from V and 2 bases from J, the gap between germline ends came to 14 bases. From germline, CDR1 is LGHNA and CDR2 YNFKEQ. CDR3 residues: CASSQGYRGSNTEAFF. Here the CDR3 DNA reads TGTGCCAGCAGCCAAGGGTATCGGGGGTCTAACACTGAAGCTTTCTTT.

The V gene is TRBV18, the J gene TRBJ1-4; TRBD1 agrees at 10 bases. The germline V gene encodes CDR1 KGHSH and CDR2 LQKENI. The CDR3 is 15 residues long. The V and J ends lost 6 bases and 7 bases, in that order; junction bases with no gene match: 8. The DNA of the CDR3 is TGTGCCAGCTCCCCGACAGGGGGCGCCGGTGAAAAACTGTTTTTT. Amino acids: CASSPTGGAGEKLFF.

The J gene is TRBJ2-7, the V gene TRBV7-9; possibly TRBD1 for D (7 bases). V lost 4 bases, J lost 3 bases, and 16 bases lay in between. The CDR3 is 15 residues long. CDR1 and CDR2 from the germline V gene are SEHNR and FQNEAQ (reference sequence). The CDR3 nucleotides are TGTGCCAGCAGCTCCACCCACAGGGGAGGCTACGAGCAGTACTTC. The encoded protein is CASSSTHRGGYEQYF.